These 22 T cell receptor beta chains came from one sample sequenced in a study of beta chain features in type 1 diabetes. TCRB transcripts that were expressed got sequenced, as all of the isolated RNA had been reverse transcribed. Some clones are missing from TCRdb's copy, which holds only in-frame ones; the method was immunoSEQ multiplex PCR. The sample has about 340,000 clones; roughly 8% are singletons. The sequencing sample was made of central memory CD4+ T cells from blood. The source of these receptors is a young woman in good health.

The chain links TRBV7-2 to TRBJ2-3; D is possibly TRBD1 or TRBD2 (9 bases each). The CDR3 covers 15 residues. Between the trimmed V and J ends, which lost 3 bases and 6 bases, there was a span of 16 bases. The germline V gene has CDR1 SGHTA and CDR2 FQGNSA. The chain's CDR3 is CASSFPSGTGDTQYF. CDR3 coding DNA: TGTGCCAGCAGCTTCCCTAGCGGGACAGGGGATACGCAGTATTTT.

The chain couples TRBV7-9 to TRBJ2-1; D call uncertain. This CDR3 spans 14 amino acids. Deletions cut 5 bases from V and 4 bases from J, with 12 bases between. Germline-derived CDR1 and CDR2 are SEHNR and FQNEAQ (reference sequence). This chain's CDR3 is CASSRQSEYNEQFF. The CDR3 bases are TGTGCCAGCAGCCGACAATCAGAGTACAATGAGCAGTTCTTC.

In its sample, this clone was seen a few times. CDR3 sequence reads: CASSPLLAGYNEQFF. In DNA, the CDR3 is TGTGCCAGCAGTCCTTTACTAGCGGGGTACAATGAGCAGTTCTTC. The V gene is TRBV6-4, the J gene TRBJ2-1; 10 bases map to TRBD2. Trimming at V came to 5 bases and at J to 4 bases, leaving 5 bases not matched to a gene. CDR3 size: 15 residues. Germline assignment: CDR1 MRHNA and CDR2 SNTAGT.

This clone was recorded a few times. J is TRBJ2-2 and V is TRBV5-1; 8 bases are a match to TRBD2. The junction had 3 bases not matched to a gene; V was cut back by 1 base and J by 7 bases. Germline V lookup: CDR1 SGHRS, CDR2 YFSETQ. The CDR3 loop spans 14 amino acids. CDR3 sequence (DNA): TGCGCCAGCAGCTTGTTCGGGAGGGACGGGGAGCTGTTTTTT. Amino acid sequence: CASSLFGRDGELFF.

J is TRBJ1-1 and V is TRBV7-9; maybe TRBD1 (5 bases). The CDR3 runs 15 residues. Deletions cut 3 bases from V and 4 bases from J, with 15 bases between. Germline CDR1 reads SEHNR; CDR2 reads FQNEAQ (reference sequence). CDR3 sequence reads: CASSLQGREGTEAFF. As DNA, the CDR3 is TGTGCCAGCAGCTTGCAGGGCAGGGAAGGCACTGAAGCTTTCTTT.

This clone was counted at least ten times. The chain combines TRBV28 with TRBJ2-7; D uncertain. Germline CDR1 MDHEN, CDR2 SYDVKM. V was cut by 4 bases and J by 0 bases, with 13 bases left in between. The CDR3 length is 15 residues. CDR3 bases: TGTGCCAGCAGTTCCTCAGAAGGAAACTCCTACGAGCAGTACTTC. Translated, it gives CASSSSEGNSYEQYF.

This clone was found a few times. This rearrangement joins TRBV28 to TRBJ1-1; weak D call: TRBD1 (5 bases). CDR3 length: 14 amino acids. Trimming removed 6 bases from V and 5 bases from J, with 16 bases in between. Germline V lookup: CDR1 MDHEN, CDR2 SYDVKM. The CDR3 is CASSYRRGGTEAFF. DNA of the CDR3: TGTGCCAGCAGCTACCGACGGGGCGGAACTGAAGCTTTCTTT.

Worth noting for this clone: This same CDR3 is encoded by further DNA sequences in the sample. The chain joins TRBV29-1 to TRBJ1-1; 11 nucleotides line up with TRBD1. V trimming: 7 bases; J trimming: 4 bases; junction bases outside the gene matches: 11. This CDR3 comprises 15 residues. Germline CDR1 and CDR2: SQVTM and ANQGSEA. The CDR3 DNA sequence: TGCAGCGCATACGAATGGACAGGGGGCTTCACTGAAGCTTTCTTT. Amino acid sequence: CSAYEWTGGFTEAFF.

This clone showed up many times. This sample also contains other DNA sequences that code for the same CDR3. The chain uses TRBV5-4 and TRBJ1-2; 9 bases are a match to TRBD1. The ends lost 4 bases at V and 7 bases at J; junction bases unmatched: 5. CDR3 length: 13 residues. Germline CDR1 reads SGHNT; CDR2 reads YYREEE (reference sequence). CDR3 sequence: CASSLQGASGYTF. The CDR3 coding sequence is TGTGCCAGCAGCCTACAGGGGGCGAGTGGCTACACCTTC.

For the CDR3, the DNA is TGTGCCAGCAGTGTCGACGGTGAGTCCTACGAGCAGTACTTC. Protein: CASSVDGESYEQYF. The genes are TRBV2 and TRBJ2-7; D not certain. V dropped 4 bases and J dropped 1 base, with 11 bases sitting between them. Germline V lookup: CDR1 SNHLY, CDR2 FYNNEI. The CDR3 loop spans 14 amino acids.

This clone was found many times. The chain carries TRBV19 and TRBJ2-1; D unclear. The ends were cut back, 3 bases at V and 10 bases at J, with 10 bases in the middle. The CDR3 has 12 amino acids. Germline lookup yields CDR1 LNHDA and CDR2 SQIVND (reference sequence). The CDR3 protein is CASSIHEWEQFF. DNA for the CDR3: TGTGCCAGTAGTATCCACGAATGGGAGCAGTTCTTC.

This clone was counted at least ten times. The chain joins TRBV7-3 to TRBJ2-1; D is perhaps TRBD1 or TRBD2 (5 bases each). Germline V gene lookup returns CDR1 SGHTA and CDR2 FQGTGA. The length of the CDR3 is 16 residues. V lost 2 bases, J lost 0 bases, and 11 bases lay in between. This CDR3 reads CASSLRGGGSYNEQFF. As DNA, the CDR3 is TGTGCCAGCAGCTTACGGGGCGGAGGCTCCTACAATGAGCAGTTCTTC.

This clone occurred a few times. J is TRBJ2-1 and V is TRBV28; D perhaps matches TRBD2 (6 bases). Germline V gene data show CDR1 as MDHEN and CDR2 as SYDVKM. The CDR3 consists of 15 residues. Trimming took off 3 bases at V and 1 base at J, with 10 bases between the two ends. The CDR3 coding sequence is TGTGCCAGCAGTTTTAGCGGAACTTCCTACAATGAGCAGTTCTTC. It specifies CASSFSGTSYNEQFF. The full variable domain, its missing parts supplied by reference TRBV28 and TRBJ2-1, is DVKVTQSSRYLVKRTGEKVFLECVQDMDHENMFWYRQDPGLGLRLIYFSYDVKMKEKGDIPEGYSVSREKKERFSLILESASTNQTSMYLCASSFSGTSYNEQFFGPGTRLTVL.

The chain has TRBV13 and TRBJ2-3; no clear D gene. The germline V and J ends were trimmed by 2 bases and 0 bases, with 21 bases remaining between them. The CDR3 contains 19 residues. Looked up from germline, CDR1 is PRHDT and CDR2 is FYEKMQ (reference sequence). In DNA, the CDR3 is TGTGCCAGCAGCTTATCGTGGGGTGCGCGATATCAGAGCACAGATACGCAGTATTTT. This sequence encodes CASSLSWGARYQSTDTQYF.

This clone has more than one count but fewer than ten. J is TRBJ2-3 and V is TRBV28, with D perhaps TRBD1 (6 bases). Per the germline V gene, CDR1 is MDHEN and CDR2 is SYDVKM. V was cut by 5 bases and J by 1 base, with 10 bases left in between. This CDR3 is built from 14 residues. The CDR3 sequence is CASSLSGGTDTQYF. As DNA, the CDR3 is TGTGCCAGCAGTCTATCAGGGGGCACAGATACGCAGTATTTT. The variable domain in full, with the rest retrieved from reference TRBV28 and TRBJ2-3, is DVKVTQSSRYLVKRTGEKVFLECVQDMDHENMFWYRQDPGLGLRLIYFSYDVKMKEKGDIPEGYSVSREKKERFSLILESASTNQTSMYLCASSLSGGTDTQYFGPGTRLTVL.

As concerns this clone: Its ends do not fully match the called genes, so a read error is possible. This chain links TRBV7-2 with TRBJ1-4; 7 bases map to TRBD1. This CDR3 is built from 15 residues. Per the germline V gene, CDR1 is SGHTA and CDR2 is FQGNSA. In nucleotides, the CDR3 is TGCGCCAGCAGCCGAGACAGGGATGGGGATGAAAAACTGTTTTTT. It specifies CASSRDRDGDEKLFF.

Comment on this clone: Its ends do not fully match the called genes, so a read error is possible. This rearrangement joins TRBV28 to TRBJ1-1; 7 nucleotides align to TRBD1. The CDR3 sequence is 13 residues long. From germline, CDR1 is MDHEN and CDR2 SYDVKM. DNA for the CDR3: TGTGCCAGCAGTGTGACAGGGAACGCTGAAGCTTTCTTT. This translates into CASSVTGNAEAFF. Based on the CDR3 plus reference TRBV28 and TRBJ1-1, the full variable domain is DVKVTQSSRYLVKRTGEKVFLECVQDMDHENMFWYRQDPGLGLRLIYFSYDVKMKEKGDIPEGYSVSREKKERFSLILESASTNQTSMYLCASSVTGNAEAFFGQGTRLTVV.

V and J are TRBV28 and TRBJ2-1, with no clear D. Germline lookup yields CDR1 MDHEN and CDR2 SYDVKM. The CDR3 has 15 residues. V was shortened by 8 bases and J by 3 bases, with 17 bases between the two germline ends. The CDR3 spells CASPRPRRLYNEQFF. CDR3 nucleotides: TGTGCCAGCCCGAGGCCTAGACGTCTCTACAATGAGCAGTTCTTC. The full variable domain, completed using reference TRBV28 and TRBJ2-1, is DVKVTQSSRYLVKRTGEKVFLECVQDMDHENMFWYRQDPGLGLRLIYFSYDVKMKEKGDIPEGYSVSREKKERFSLILESASTNQTSMYLCASPRPRRLYNEQFFGPGTRLTVL.

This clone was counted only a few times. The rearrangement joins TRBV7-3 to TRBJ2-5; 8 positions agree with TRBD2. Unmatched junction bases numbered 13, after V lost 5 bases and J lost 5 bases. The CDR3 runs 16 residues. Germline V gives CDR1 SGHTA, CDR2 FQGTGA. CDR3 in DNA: TGTGCCAGCAGCCCAGGCGGGACTAGTCGTAGGGAGACCCAGTACTTC. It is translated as CASSPGGTSRRETQYF.

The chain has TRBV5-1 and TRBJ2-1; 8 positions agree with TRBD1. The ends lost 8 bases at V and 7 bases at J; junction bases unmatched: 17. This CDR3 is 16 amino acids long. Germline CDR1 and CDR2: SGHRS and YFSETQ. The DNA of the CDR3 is TGCGCCAGTAACCCGGGACAGGCCTCAACGCTTAATGAGCAGTTCTTC. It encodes CASNPGQASTLNEQFF.

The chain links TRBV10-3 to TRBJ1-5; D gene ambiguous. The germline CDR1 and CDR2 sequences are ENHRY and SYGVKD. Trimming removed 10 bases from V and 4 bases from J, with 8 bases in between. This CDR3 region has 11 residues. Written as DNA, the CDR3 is TGTGCCAGCAGATTAAATCAGCCCCAGCATTTT. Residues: CASRLNQPQHF.

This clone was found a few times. The CDR3 DNA is TGTGCCATCAGTGAGTCGGCGGGACTAGCGGGAGAGAATGAGCAGTTCTTC. As protein: CAISESAGLAGENEQFF. The chain couples TRBV10-3 to TRBJ2-1; TRBD2 aligns across 14 bases. The V gene's germline CDR1 is ENHRY and CDR2 SYGVKD. The J segment lost 7 bases and the V segment lost 0 bases, leaving 5 bases of the junction unmatched. There are 17 residues in the CDR3.